This T cell receptor (beta chain) was recorded in a study of cytomegalovirus exposure and HLA in healthy donors. Concerning this clone: Its antigen is undetermined.

This CDR3 is built from 15 residues. The V end was cut by 7 bases, the J end by 5 bases, with 20 bases between. Germline V CDR1 and CDR2: MNHNY, SVGAGI (reference sequence). Primers included in the PCR were 60 Vbeta and 13 Jbeta primers. Sequencing was performed with immunoSEQ multiplex PCR; in TCRdb, only in-frame clones are kept and a portion is missing. The repertoire holds over 100,000 clones, with over 75% as singletons. Study-wide results and caveats: HLA alleles showed associations with some 17,000 TCR beta sequences in a later analysis, at a 0.05 false discovery rate. The investigators catalogued 150 to 200 TCR beta chains as cytomegalovirus-associated. Across all donors, roughly uniform sequencing depth was an assumption of the presence/absence analyses. Association of a missense DCLRE1C variant with TCR beta V- and J-gene trimming was reported in a later analysis.

This receptor was taken from a man between 25 and 39 years old in good health and CMV-seronegative. This chain joins TRBV6-6 and TRBJ2-5, with a weak D call TRBD2 (6 bases). The specimen was PBMCs. Here the CDR3 reads CASNGEGGVGETQYF. CDR3 nucleotide sequence: TGTGCCAGCAACGGGGAAGGCGGGGTGGGGGAGACCCAGTACTTC.